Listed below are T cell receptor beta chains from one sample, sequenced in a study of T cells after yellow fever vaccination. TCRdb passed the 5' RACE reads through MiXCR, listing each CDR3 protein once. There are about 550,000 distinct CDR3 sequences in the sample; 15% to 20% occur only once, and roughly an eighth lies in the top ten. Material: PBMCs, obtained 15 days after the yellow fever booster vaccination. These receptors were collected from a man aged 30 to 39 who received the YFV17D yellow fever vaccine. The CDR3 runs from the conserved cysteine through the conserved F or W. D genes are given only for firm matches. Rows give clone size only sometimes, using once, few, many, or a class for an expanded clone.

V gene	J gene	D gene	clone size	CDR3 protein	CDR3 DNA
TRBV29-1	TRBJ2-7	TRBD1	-	CSASPGTGGEQYF	TGCAGCGCCTCTCCTGGGACAGGGGGCGAGCAGTACTTC
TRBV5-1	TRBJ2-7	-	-	CASSLGLEYEQYF	TGCGCCAGCAGCTTGGGACTGGAGTACGAGCAGTACTTC
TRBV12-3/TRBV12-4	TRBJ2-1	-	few	CASSFDFYNEQFF	TGTGCCAGCAGTTTCGACTTTTACAATGAGCAGTTCTTC
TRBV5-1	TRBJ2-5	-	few	CASSLEGVATQYF	TGCGCCAGCAGCTTAGAAGGGGTGGCGACCCAGTACTTC
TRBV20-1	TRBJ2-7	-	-	CSAQGVAGLVYEQYF	TGCAGTGCCCAGGGGGTAGCGGGGCTGGTCTACGAGCAGTACTTC
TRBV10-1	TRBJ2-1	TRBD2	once	CASSSRTSNRLDEQFF	TGCGCCAGCAGTTCTAGGACTAGCAACCGGTTGGATGAGCAGTTCTTC
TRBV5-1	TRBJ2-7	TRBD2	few	CASSLVPSGGYEQYF	TGCGCCAGCAGCTTGGTTCCCAGCGGGGGCTACGAGCAGTACTTC
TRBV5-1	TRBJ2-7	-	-	CASSWGILADDGEQYF	TGCGCCAGCAGCTGGGGGATCTTAGCTGACGATGGCGAGCAGTACTTC
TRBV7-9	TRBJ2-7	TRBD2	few	CASSLVRDYNTGYEQYF	TGTGCCAGCAGCTTAGTCCGGGACTACAATACGGGTTACGAGCAGTACTTC
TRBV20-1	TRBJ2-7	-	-	CSAGRRGRGSYEQYF	TGCAGTGCGGGCCGCAGGGGTCGAGGGTCCTACGAGCAGTACTTC
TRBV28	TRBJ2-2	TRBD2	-	CASSLLRIAGQNTGELFF	TGTGCCAGCAGTTTACTACGGATAGCGGGACAAAACACCGGGGAGCTGTTTTTT
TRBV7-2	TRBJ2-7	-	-	CASSGQAPYEQYF	TGTGCCAGCAGCGGCCAAGCACCATACGAGCAGTACTTC
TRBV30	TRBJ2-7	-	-	CAWSRLPGYEQYF	TGTGCCTGGTCTCGACTCCCTGGCTACGAGCAGTACTTC
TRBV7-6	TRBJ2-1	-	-	CASSLAPGYLPYNEQFF	TGTGCCAGCAGCTTAGCCCCCGGATACCTACCTTACAATGAGCAGTTCTTC
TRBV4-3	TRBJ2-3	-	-	CASSKALASLADTQYF	TGCGCCAGCAGCAAAGCACTAGCTTCCTTAGCAGATACGCAGTATTTT
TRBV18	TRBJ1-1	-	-	CASSPNRENTEAFF	TGTGCCAGCTCACCAAACAGGGAGAACACTGAAGCTTTCTTT
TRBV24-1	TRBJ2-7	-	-	CATSDLTVGGEQYF	TGTGCCACCAGTGATTTGACCGTCGGGGGCGAGCAGTACTTC
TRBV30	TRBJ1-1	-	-	CAWSFGGMNTEAFF	TGTGCCTGGAGTTTCGGCGGGATGAACACTGAAGCTTTCTTT
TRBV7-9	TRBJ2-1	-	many	CASSLLAYNEQFF	TGTGCCAGCAGTTTACTTGCCTACAATGAGCAGTTCTTC
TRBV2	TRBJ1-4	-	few	CASRRGHLNEKLFF	TGTGCCAGCAGGAGGGGACACCTTAATGAAAAACTGTTTTTT
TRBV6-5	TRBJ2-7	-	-	CASSYGYNPSYEQYF	TGTGCCAGCAGTTACGGGTACAATCCCAGCTACGAGCAGTACTTC
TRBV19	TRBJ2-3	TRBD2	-	CASSLSPGLAVITDTQYF	TGTGCCAGTAGTCTCTCGCCCGGACTAGCGGTTATAACAGATACGCAGTATTTT
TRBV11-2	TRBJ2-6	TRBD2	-	CASSSYNGLAGDSGANVLTF	TGTGCCAGCAGCTCCTACAACGGACTAGCGGGAGACTCTGGGGCCAACGTCCTGACTTTC
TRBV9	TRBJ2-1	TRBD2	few	CASGITSGSYNEQFF	TGTGCCAGCGGCATAACTAGCGGCTCCTACAATGAGCAGTTCTTC
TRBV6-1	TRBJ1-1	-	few	CASRGSEVGHTEAFF	TGTGCCAGCAGGGGAAGCGAGGTCGGGCACACTGAAGCTTTCTTT
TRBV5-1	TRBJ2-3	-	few	CASSRTVYGGTDTQYF	TGCGCCAGCAGTAGGACGGTCTACGGCGGTACAGATACGCAGTATTTT
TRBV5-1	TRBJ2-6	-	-	CASSLAAGVGANVLTF	TGCGCCAGCAGCTTGGCGGCAGGGGTTGGGGCCAACGTCCTGACTTTC
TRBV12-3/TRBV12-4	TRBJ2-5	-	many	CASKYGPRGETQYF	TGTGCCAGCAAGTACGGCCCCAGGGGAGAGACCCAGTACTTC
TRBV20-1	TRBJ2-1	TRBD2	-	CSARDSSGPGSAEQFF	TGCAGTGCTAGAGATTCTAGCGGGCCGGGTAGCGCGGAGCAGTTCTTC
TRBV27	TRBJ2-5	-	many	CASSPRRGWFQETQYF	TGTGCCAGCAGCCCCCGGCGGGGATGGTTTCAAGAGACCCAGTACTTC
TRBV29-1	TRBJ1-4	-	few	CSVEPFSGKLFF	TGCAGCGTTGAGCCGTTCTCTGGAAAACTGTTTTTT
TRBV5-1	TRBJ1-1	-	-	CASSWRQEAFF	TGCGCCAGCAGCTGGAGACAGGAAGCTTTCTTT
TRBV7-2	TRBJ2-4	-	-	CASSLVSGIGAKNIQYF	TGTGCCAGCAGCTTAGTTTCAGGGATAGGAGCCAAAAACATTCAGTACTTC
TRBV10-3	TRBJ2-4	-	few	CAISAPDTLNIQYF	TGTGCCATCAGTGCCCCCGACACCTTGAACATTCAGTACTTC
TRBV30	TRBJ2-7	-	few	CAWSVRFQTMRSYEQYF	TGTGCCTGGAGTGTAAGGTTCCAGACCATGAGGAGTTACGAGCAGTACTTC
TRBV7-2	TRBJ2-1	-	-	CASSPFDSVYNEQFF	TGTGCCAGCAGCCCCTTTGATAGCGTCTACAATGAGCAGTTCTTC
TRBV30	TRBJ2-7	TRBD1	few	CASGQGADEQYF	TGTGCCTCGGGACAGGGGGCCGACGAGCAGTACTTC
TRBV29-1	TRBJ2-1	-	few	CSVARKTGNEQFF	TGCAGCGTTGCTAGGAAGACGGGGAATGAGCAGTTCTTC